This TCR beta chain is drawn from a study of long-term antiretroviral therapy in people with HIV. This CDR3 is 14 amino acids long. CDR1 MNHNY and CDR2 SVGAGI come from the germline V gene (reference sequence). V was clipped by 2 bases and J by 0 bases, with 5 bases between them. General study results and limits: Repertoires with HIV possessed tighter CDR3 length spans than those of controls.

Survey-level immunoSEQ v3.0 assays were run. Assay used: immunoSEQ multiplex PCR; TCRdb lists only in-frame clones, some missing. Seen here are around 21,000 clones, roughly 80% observed once, and the top ten hold 5% to 7%. Comments on this clone: Its antigen is as yet unknown.

This specimen was unsorted PBMCs, taken 0.2 years after starting antiretroviral therapy. The clonotype comes from a woman aged 25 to 39 with HIV. The chain is built from TRBV6-6 and TRBJ1-3; weak D call: TRBD1 (5 bases). The CDR3 here is CASSYDSSGNTIYF. As DNA, the CDR3 is TGTGCCAGCAGTTACGACAGCTCTGGAAACACCATATATTTT.